This is a list of T cell receptor beta chains from one sample in a study of blood T cells in healthy people across ages. Via MiXCR, TCRdb re-called the 5' RACE reads, giving one row per CDR3 protein. The data show about 780,000 distinct CDR3 sequences, with about 46% seen just once and over 15% held by the top ten. Sequenced: blood. The receptors were sampled from an elderly man in good health. CDR3s include the opening cysteine and the closing phenylalanine or tryptophan. Fields, in order: clone size, V gene, D gene, J gene, CDR3 protein, CDR3 DNA. The D gene is left open where the match is weak. Clone size is given for some rows only: seen once, a few or many times, or a class if the clone is expanded.

-	TRBV24-1	-	TRBJ2-5	CATGYPGQETQYF	TGTGCCACCGGGTACCCAGGACAAGAGACCCAGTACTTC
few	TRBV3-1	TRBD2	TRBJ2-5	CASSPSGRQETQYF	TGTGCCAGCAGCCCTAGCGGGAGGCAGGAGACCCAGTACTTC
-	TRBV20-1	TRBD2	TRBJ2-5	CSAQPASGRVTQYF	TGCAGTGCGCAGCCGGCTAGCGGGAGGGTTACCCAGTACTTC
-	TRBV2	TRBD1	TRBJ2-3	CACSPQGGYTDTQYF	TGTGCCTGCAGCCCACAGGGGGGTTACACAGATACGCAGTATTTT
few	TRBV12-3/TRBV12-4	-	TRBJ2-5	CASSLGSAAETQYF	TGTGCCAGCAGTTTAGGGTCGGCAGCAGAGACCCAGTACTTC
-	TRBV30	-	TRBJ1-2	CAGNPDSYGYTF	TGTGCCGGGAACCCGGACAGTTATGGCTACACCTTC
few	TRBV7-2	TRBD1	TRBJ1-1	CASSSQGAGYTEAFF	TGTGCCAGCAGCTCACAGGGGGCAGGGTACACTGAAGCTTTCTTT
-	TRBV29-1	-	TRBJ2-5	CSVEDLGETQYF	TGCAGCGTTGAAGATTTGGGGGAGACCCAGTACTTC
few	TRBV12-3/TRBV12-4	TRBD1	TRBJ2-1	CASSRTGREEQFF	TGTGCCAGCAGTCGGACAGGGCGAGAGGAGCAGTTCTTC
-	TRBV20-1	TRBD2	TRBJ2-3	CSARDQDRASGGPDTQYF	TGCAGTGCTAGAGATCAGGATAGGGCTAGCGGGGGCCCAGATACGCAGTATTTT
-	TRBV28	-	TRBJ1-6	CASTRDNSPLHF	TGTGCCAGCACTCGGGATAATTCACCCCTCCACTTT
few	TRBV9	-	TRBJ1-4	CASSVTGTPHEKLFF	TGTGCCAGCAGCGTAACCGGGACGCCCCATGAAAAACTGTTTTTT
-	TRBV29-1	-	TRBJ2-5	CSVLVGETQYF	TGCAGCGTTCTGGTCGGGGAGACCCAGTACTTC
-	TRBV29-1	-	TRBJ2-5	CSVEVGAGETQYF	TGCAGCGTTGAAGTTGGGGCCGGAGAGACCCAGTACTTC
-	TRBV9	-	TRBJ2-7	CASSVLRVEQYF	TGTGCCAGCAGCGTGCTAAGGGTCGAGCAGTACTTC
few	TRBV6-1	-	TRBJ2-3	CASVRDLADTQYF	TGTGCCAGCGTCCGGGACTTAGCAGATACGCAGTATTTT
-	TRBV20-1	TRBD2	TRBJ2-4	CSARDHGLAGGPGDIQYF	TGCAGTGCTAGAGATCACGGACTAGCGGGAGGGCCGGGGGACATTCAGTACTTC
-	TRBV12-3/TRBV12-4	-	TRBJ2-4	CASSLNGVYNEQYF	TGTGCCAGCAGTTTGAACGGGGTCTACAATGAGCAGTACTTC
-	TRBV27	-	TRBJ1-6	CAGSMGYGTAEGVGNSPLHF	TGTGCCGGCAGTATGGGGTACGGGACCGCGGAGGGGGTCGGTAATTCACCCCTCCACTTT
-	TRBV14	-	TRBJ2-3	CASSQAARGPFTDTQYF	TGTGCCAGCAGCCAAGCGGCGCGGGGCCCCTTCACAGATACGCAGTATTTT
few	TRBV4-3	-	TRBJ2-6	CASSQDPNREGSGANVLTF	TGCGCCAGCAGCCAAGATCCGAACAGGGAAGGTTCAGGGGCCAACGTCCTGACTTTC
-	TRBV20-1	TRBD1	TRBJ1-6	CSARPKTGDNSPLHF	TGCAGTGCTAGACCTAAAACAGGGGATAATTCACCCCTCCACTTT
-	TRBV6-2/TRBV6-3	TRBD1	TRBJ2-4	CASRRTGTGLAKNIQYF	TGTGCCAGCAGACGGACCGGGACAGGATTAGCCAAAAACATTCAGTACTTC
-	TRBV24-1	-	TRBJ2-1	CATSEAGPGREQFF	TGTGCCACCAGTGAGGCCGGGCCGGGGAGGGAGCAGTTCTTC
few	TRBV20-1	TRBD2	TRBJ2-3	CSATSSGRTDTQYF	TGCAGTGCTACCTCTAGCGGGAGGACAGATACGCAGTATTTT
once	TRBV25-1	TRBD1	TRBJ2-7	CASSPGTGHNEQYF	TGTGCCAGCAGTCCGGGGACAGGACACAATGAGCAGTACTTC
-	TRBV7-2	-	TRBJ2-3	CASSLGGLGSTDTQYF	TGTGCCAGCAGCTTAGGGGGGTTGGGTAGCACAGATACGCAGTATTTT
-	TRBV7-2	TRBD2	TRBJ2-7	CASSLITSGTREQYF	TGTGCCAGCAGCTTAATAACTAGCGGAACACGCGAGCAGTACTTC
once	TRBV5-1	TRBD2	TRBJ2-7	CASSRGDYSYEQYF	TGCGCCAGCAGCCGGGGGGACTATTCATACGAGCAGTACTTC
-	TRBV7-9	-	TRBJ1-5	CAGSLEYQPQHF	TGTGCCGGCAGCTTGGAATATCAGCCCCAGCATTTT
-	TRBV5-1	-	TRBJ2-7	CASSLVGSDDEQYF	TGCGCCAGCAGCTTGGTTGGGTCAGACGACGAGCAGTACTTC
-	TRBV4-2	-	TRBJ1-3	CASSQGGGAPGNTTYF	TGTGCCAGCAGCCAGGGAGGAGGAGCTCCTGGAAACACCACATATTTT
-	TRBV21-1	-	TRBJ2-2	CASSKTGGTGELFF	TGTGCCAGCAGCAAAACAGGGGGCACCGGGGAGCTGTTTTTT
-	TRBV15	-	TRBJ2-1	CATSRDVTYNEQFF	TGTGCCACCAGCAGAGATGTCACCTACAATGAGCAGTTCTTC
few	TRBV11-2	-	TRBJ2-6	CASSFQGPRSGANVLTF	TGTGCCAGCAGCTTCCAGGGGCCGCGCTCTGGGGCCAACGTCCTGACTTTC
-	TRBV11-2	TRBD1	TRBJ2-5	CALSDRGRETQYF	TGTGCCCTTTCGGACAGGGGGAGGGAGACCCAGTACTTC
few	TRBV28	TRBD2	TRBJ2-3	CASSLRRGGRDTQYF	TGTGCCAGCAGTTTAAGAAGGGGAGGGAGAGATACGCAGTATTTT
-	TRBV12-3/TRBV12-4	-	TRBJ2-3	CASSGETDTQYF	TGTGCCAGCAGTGGGGAGACAGATACGCAGTATTTT
-	TRBV7-2	-	TRBJ2-1	CASSLGFPGVDEQFF	TGTGCCAGCAGCTTAGGATTCCCGGGGGTCGATGAGCAGTTCTTC
-	TRBV20-1	TRBD2	TRBJ2-3	CSARAALAGGRDTQYF	TGCAGTGCTAGAGCTGCTCTAGCGGGAGGAAGAGATACGCAGTATTTT
few	TRBV20-1	-	TRBJ2-3	CSAQPGGTDTQYF	TGCAGTGCCCAACCCGGTGGCACAGATACGCAGTATTTT
few	TRBV5-1	-	TRBJ2-1	CASSLVMGDNEQFF	TGCGCCAGCAGCTTGGTGATGGGGGACAATGAGCAGTTCTTC
-	TRBV20-1	TRBD2	TRBJ2-7	CSATQREPYEQYF	TGCAGTGCTACCCAGCGGGAGCCCTACGAGCAGTACTTC
-	TRBV5-1	TRBD1	TRBJ2-3	CASSRDSSSTDTQYF	TGCGCCAGCAGCAGGGACAGTTCTAGCACAGATACGCAGTATTTT
-	TRBV18	-	TRBJ2-1	CASSRDPSSYNEQFF	TGTGCCAGCTCACGGGACCCGAGCTCCTACAATGAGCAGTTCTTC
-	TRBV20-1	-	TRBJ2-3	CSVRRLTPDTQYF	TGCAGTGTGAGGAGGCTTACCCCAGATACGCAGTATTTT
once	TRBV30	-	TRBJ2-4	CAWGETPAKNIQYF	TGTGCCTGGGGGGAAACACCGGCCAAAAACATTCAGTACTTC
-	TRBV9	-	TRBJ2-1	CASGGTQGETQFF	TGTGCCAGCGGAGGGACACAGGGAGAGACCCAGTTCTTC
-	TRBV27	-	TRBJ1-4	CASSPAAVTTGMWEKLFF	TGTGCCAGCAGTCCTGCCGCGGTAACTACAGGGATGTGGGAAAAACTGTTTTTT
-	TRBV5-1	-	TRBJ1-2	CASSYGGDYGYTF	TGCGCCAGCAGCTACGGGGGGGACTATGGCTACACCTTC
-	TRBV20-1	TRBD1	TRBJ2-1	CSARGGDRGEHEQFF	TGCAGTGCTAGAGGGGGGGACAGGGGGGAGCATGAGCAGTTCTTC
-	TRBV27	TRBD1	TRBJ1-2	CASSWGATGYGYTF	TGTGCCAGCAGTTGGGGGGCGACAGGGTATGGCTACACCTTC
few	TRBV20-1	-	TRBJ2-7	CSARDFKDNYEQYF	TGCAGTGCTAGAGATTTCAAGGACAACTACGAGCAGTACTTC
-	TRBV28	-	TRBJ2-4	CASSPSSGVSSYEQNF	TGTGCCAGCAGCCCCTCCTCAGGCGTTAGCTCCTACGAGCAGAACTTC
few	TRBV27	TRBD2	TRBJ2-7	CASGPFGLAGSSYEQYF	TGTGCCAGTGGGCCATTCGGACTAGCGGGTAGCTCCTACGAGCAGTACTTC
-	TRBV20-1	TRBD1	TRBJ2-7	CSLRGQATYEQYF	TGCAGCCTTAGGGGACAGGCGACCTACGAGCAGTACTTC
-	TRBV14	TRBD1	TRBJ2-5	CASSQGINRGQQYF	TGTGCCAGCAGCCAAGGCATTAACAGGGGTCAGCAGTACTTC
-	TRBV29-1	-	TRBJ2-1	CSVSEQFF	TGCAGCGTTTCTGAGCAGTTCTTC
-	TRBV7-2	-	TRBJ2-1	CASSLSGPSNEQFF	TGTGCCAGCAGCTTAAGTGGCCCGTCCAATGAGCAGTTCTTC
few	TRBV5-1	TRBD1	TRBJ2-3	CASSPDRVRSTDTQYF	TGCGCCAGCAGCCCGGACAGGGTTCGTAGTACAGATACGCAGTATTTT